Listed here are 12 T cell receptor beta chains from one sample, sequenced in a study of T cells in narcolepsy. Measured with immunoSEQ multiplex PCR; TCRdb has only the in-frame clones, and not every one. The sample shows over 25,000 clones, over 65% of them seen only once. The specimen was memory (CD45RA-) CD4+ T cells from blood. Receptor source: a human donor in good health.

The V and J genes are TRBV4-1 and TRBJ1-1, with D perhaps matching TRBD1 (5 bases). The V gene's germline CDR1 is MGHRA and CDR2 YSYEKL. V was trimmed by 0 bases and J by 4 bases, leaving 15 bases between them. This CDR3 has 16 residues. The CDR3 region is CASSQDRGLGVTEAFF. CDR3 sequence (DNA): TGCGCCAGCAGCCAAGACCGTGGGTTAGGGGTCACTGAAGCTTTCTTT.

The V and J genes are TRBV28 and TRBJ1-5; weak D call: TRBD1 (5 bases). V lost 3 bases to trimming and J lost 1 base, with 16 bases between them. Looked up from germline, CDR1 is MDHEN and CDR2 is SYDVKM. This CDR3 spans 17 amino acids. CDR3 residues: CASSLGPRGRSNQPQHF. The CDR3, as DNA: TGTGCCAGCAGTTTGGGACCGAGGGGCCGGAGCAATCAGCCCCAGCATTTT.

This rearrangement joins TRBV10-3 to TRBJ1-2; the match to TRBD1 covers 7 bases. The trim removed 5 bases at V and 6 bases at J, leaving 6 bases unmatched. Germline CDR1 and CDR2: ENHRY and SYGVKD. CDR3 length: 13 residues. CDR3 amino acids: CAISSGGTDGYTF. CDR3 DNA sequence: TGTGCCATCAGTTCAGGGGGTACGGATGGCTACACCTTC.

This chain connects TRBV7-2 to TRBJ1-1, with D unclear. CDR1 is SGHTA and CDR2 is FQGNSA in the germline V gene. Trimming left V 5 bases short and J 8 bases short, with 9 bases between. CDR3 length: 11 residues. The DNA for the CDR3 is TGTGCCAGCAGCGCGACTCTGGAAGCTTTCTTT. Translation gives CASSATLEAFF.

The chain links TRBV9 to TRBJ1-4, with TRBD1 identical over 9 bases. The V segment lost 3 bases and the J segment 8 bases; nucleotides outside the gene matches: 11. The CDR3 is 16 residues long. Per germline, CDR1 SGDLS and CDR2 YYNGEE. The CDR3 DNA sequence: TGTGCCAGCAGCGCCGGAGGCGGACAGGGGAGCGAAAAACTGTTTTTT. Translating it yields CASSAGGGQGSEKLFF.

This chain links TRBV7-3 with TRBJ2-5; perhaps TRBD2 as D (5 bases). This CDR3 has 13 residues. Trimming stripped 1 base from V and 3 bases from J, with 6 bases between. Germline CDR1 SGHTA, CDR2 FQGTGA. The CDR3 is CASSLREKETQYF. DNA of the CDR3: TGTGCCAGCAGCTTAAGGGAGAAAGAGACCCAGTACTTC.

This clone was seen more than once but under ten times. The chain joins TRBV30 to TRBJ2-1; D is ambiguous. There are 15 residues in the CDR3. Germline lookup yields CDR1 GTSNPN and CDR2 SVGIG (reference sequence). Trimming stripped 3 bases from V and 0 bases from J, with 12 bases between. The CDR3 loop is CAWRPEPPSYNEQFF. CDR3 bases: TGTGCCTGGAGACCTGAACCCCCCTCCTACAATGAGCAGTTCTTC.

The V and J genes are TRBV6-1 and TRBJ2-7, with 9 bases identical to TRBD1. J was trimmed by 5 bases and V by 0 bases; bases with no gene match: 5. The CDR3 extends over 15 amino acids. CDR1 is MNHNS, CDR2 SASEGT, per germline. CDR3 DNA sequence: TGTGCCAGCAGTGAAGCGGGGACAGGGCGGAACGAGCAGTACTTC. It codes for CASSEAGTGRNEQYF.

The chain recombines TRBV19 with TRBJ1-2; D is ambiguous. Deletions cut 6 bases from V and 2 bases from J, with 7 bases between. The CDR3 runs to 12 residues. Germline CDR1 reads LNHDA; CDR2 reads SQIVND (reference sequence). CDR3 in DNA: TGTGCCAGTAGAAAACAGAACTATGGCTACACCTTC. This encodes CASRKQNYGYTF.

A single count supports this clone. Its ends do not fully match the called genes, so a read error is possible. The chain carries TRBV27 and TRBJ2-7, with 8 bases matching TRBD2. Germline CDR1 is MNHEY and CDR2 is SMNVEV (reference sequence). This CDR3 has 12 amino acids. The CDR3 here is CASRDGLAVKHF. The CDR3 DNA reads TGTGCCAGCAGGGATGGACTAGCAGTTAAGCACTTC.

In this sample, this clone turned up once. The chain links TRBV6-6 to TRBJ2-7; D call uncertain. This CDR3 contains 14 residues. With 6 bases removed from V and 0 bases from J, the gap between germline ends came to 12 bases. Germline V lookup: CDR1 MNHNY, CDR2 SVGAGI (reference sequence). CDR3 bases: TGTGCCAGCAGGGCTAGGGCCGACTCCTACGAGCAGTACTTC. Translated, it gives CASRARADSYEQYF.

The rearrangement joins TRBV19 to TRBJ1-2; D perhaps matches TRBD1 (6 bases). CDR1 is LNHDA and CDR2 is SQIVND in the germline V gene (reference sequence). The CDR3 loop spans 15 amino acids. Trimming removed 6 bases from V and 5 bases from J, with 19 bases in between. CDR3 sequence reads: CASSAQGLGEYGYTF. The CDR3 DNA reads TGTGCCAGTAGCGCCCAGGGGCTGGGGGAGTATGGCTACACCTTC.